This TCR delta chain was sequenced in a study of gamma-delta T cells after stem cell transplantation. This clone was counted between two and nine times. The V and J ends lost 1 base and 1 base, in that order; junction bases with no gene match: 23. The germline gives CDR1 TSWWSYY, CDR2 QGS. The CDR3 length is 23 residues. TCRdb fed the RT-PCR reads into CATT to redo clone calling. The repertoire holds roughly 3,100 delta-chain clones, with about a fifth as singletons. Sequenced sample: gamma-delta T cells. The clonotype comes from a human donor. It is not recorded whose cells these are; they may come from a transplant donor. V usage is TRDV1 and J usage is TRDJ1, with TRDD3 matching 11 bases. The DNA of the CDR3 is TGTGCTCTTGGGGAACCGGCCCTTGTCCGGGGGCGGTGGGGGATACGCTTCACCGATAAACTCATCTTT. This gives the protein CALGEPALVRGRWGIRFTDKLIF.